This section outlines one T cell receptor beta chain sequence together with its context. This record comes from a study of T cell changes during pregnancy in multiple sclerosis. Assay used: immunoSEQ multiplex PCR; TCRdb lists only in-frame clones, some missing. The table has 30,000 to 35,000 clones, roughly 90% seen once. CDR1 and CDR2 (germline): SNHLY, FYNNEI. The CDR3 is made up of 15 amino acids. The V and J ends lost 6 bases and 5 bases, in that order; junction bases with no gene match: 7. The source was CD4+ T cells from peripheral blood mononuclear cells, collected in the third trimester of pregnancy. This chain connects TRBV2 to TRBJ1-2; 12 bases line up with TRBD1. The clonotype comes from a female donor in good health, enrolled as a control in a pregnancy study. DNA of the CDR3: TGTGCCAGCAGGGGACAGGGGGCGCCGGTTTATGGCTACACCTTC. Translated, it gives CASRGQGAPVYGYTF.